This T cell receptor beta chain stems from a study of tumor-infiltrating lymphocytes in oesophageal squamous cell carcinoma. MiXCR, run by TCRdb on the PCR reads, gives a single entry per CDR3 protein. The table records tens of thousands of distinct CDR3 sequences, around 38% of them present only once. The sequencing input was esophageal tumor tissue. The TCR sequence derives from a male donor with esophageal squamous cell carcinoma.

Here the CDR3 reads CASSRGLAGIETQYF. Written as DNA, the CDR3 is TGTGCCAGCAGCCGAGGACTAGCGGGAATTGAGACCCAGTACTTC. This chain uses TRBV7-3 with TRBJ2-5; TRBD2 agrees at 12 bases. J lost 5 bases, V lost 5 bases, and 6 bases had no gene match. Germline loops: CDR1 SGHTA, CDR2 FQGTGA. The CDR3 sequence is 15 residues long. The full variable domain, completed using reference TRBV7-3 and TRBJ2-5, is GAGVSQTPSNKVTEKGKYVELRCDPISGHTALYWYRQSLGQGPEFLIYFQGTGAADDSGLPNDRFFAVRPEGSVSTLKIQRTERGDSAVYLCASSRGLAGIETQYFGPGTRLLVL.